This record looks at one TCR beta chain sequence and its context. These data originate in a study of control samples from healthy donors and cancer patients. CDR1 and CDR2 from the germline V gene are MNHEY and SMNVEV (reference sequence). The V gene end was trimmed by 5 bases and the J gene end by 7 bases; junction bases not matched to a gene: 16. This CDR3 comprises 17 residues. Profiled with immunoSEQ multiplex PCR; TCRdb holds only in-frame clones, not every one. The sample has about 130,000 clones, about nine tenths seen once; the top ten hold about 2.3%. This TCR was sampled from a man in his forties in good health. This chain links TRBV27 with TRBJ1-2; TRBD1 agrees at 10 bases. The specimen sequenced was blood. CDR3 protein: CASSKGTGDLQAGGYTF. The CDR3 nucleotides read TGTGCCAGCAGTAAAGGGACAGGGGATCTTCAGGCGGGTGGCTACACCTTC.